The clone carrying this T cell receptor (beta chain) was seen more than once but under ten times. Library preparation tagged each individual cDNA molecule with a unique molecular identifier. TCRdb re-analysed the RACE reads in MiXCR, keeping a single row per CDR3 protein. The table has approximately 400,000 distinct CDR3 sequences, roughly 5% seen once. These data are taken from a study of human T cells and chemical hapten exposure. Study at large: Diphenylcyclopropenone was administered weekly to the scalp of patients throughout the approximately 24-week study.

The time point was: patch test 1, 2 weeks after DPC sensitization. Treatment reported: therapeutic diphenylcyclopropenone sensitization with weekly scalp DPC. Prior to application of each patch test, blood was drawn. This CDR3 has 17 residues. The germline V gene encodes CDR1 SGHTA and CDR2 FQGNSA. V lost 0 bases and J lost 0, with 12 bases in between. This sequence originates from a woman in her forties or fifties with alopecia areata. Some clones in this sample may be carry-over from other donors' samples. V is TRBV7-2 and J is TRBJ1-5, with D uncertain. The sequencing used whole blood, collected in connection with sensitization to the hapten diphenylcyclopropenone (DPC). As DNA, the CDR3 is TGTGCCAGCAGCTTAGCGCCCCCAGGATATAGCAATCAGCCCCAGCATTTT. This encodes CASSLAPPGYSNQPQHF.